This TCR beta chain was captured in a study of blood T cell repertoires in COVID-19. As for the study in general: COVID-19 samples, acute and convalescent, were from the United States, Italy and Spain. From T cells, B-cell-depleted T cells, or PBMCs came the material, which was cDNA or gDNA.

V trimming: 5 bases; J trimming: 3 bases; junction bases outside the gene matches: 9. Germline loops: CDR1 LGHDT, CDR2 YNNKEL (reference sequence). The CDR3 spans 16 residues. Repertoires were generated with immunoSEQ multiplex PCR, while TCRdb's copy carries only in-frame clones and drops some. The top ten hold about 12% of the sample, which has around 180,000 clones, 84% seen once. The material sequenced was PBMCs or T cells enriched from blood (not recorded which). This chain connects TRBV3-1 (or the pseudogene TRBV3-2) to TRBJ1-1; the match to TRBD1 covers 10 bases. This TCR was sampled from a man between 50 and 59 years old who had recovered from COVID-19. CDR3 region: CASSYGQGGVDTEAFF. In DNA, the CDR3 is TGTGCCAGCAGCTACGGACAGGGGGGCGTTGACACTGAAGCTTTCTTT.